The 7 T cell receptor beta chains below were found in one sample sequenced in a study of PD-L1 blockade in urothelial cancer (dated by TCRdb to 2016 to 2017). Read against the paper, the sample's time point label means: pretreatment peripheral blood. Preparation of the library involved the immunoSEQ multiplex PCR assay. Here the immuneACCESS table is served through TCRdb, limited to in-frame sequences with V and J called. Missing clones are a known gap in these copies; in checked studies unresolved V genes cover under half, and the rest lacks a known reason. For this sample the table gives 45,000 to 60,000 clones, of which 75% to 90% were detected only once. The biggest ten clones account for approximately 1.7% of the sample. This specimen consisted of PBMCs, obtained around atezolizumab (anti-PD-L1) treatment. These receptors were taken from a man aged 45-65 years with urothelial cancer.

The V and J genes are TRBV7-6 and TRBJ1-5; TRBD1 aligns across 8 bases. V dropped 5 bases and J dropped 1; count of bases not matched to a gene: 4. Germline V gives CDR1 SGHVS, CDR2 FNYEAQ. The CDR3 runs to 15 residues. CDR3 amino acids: CASSARDRSNQPQHF. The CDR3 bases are TGTGCCAGCAGCGCCCGGGACAGGAGCAATCAGCCCCAGCATTTT.

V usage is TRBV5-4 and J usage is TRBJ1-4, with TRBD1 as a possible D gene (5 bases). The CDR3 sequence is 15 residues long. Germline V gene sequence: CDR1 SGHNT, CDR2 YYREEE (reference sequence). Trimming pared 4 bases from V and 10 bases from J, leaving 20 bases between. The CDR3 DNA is TGTGCCAGCAGCCTAGGGGAATCAGGTTTAGGAAAACTGTTTTTT. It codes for CASSLGESGLGKLFF.

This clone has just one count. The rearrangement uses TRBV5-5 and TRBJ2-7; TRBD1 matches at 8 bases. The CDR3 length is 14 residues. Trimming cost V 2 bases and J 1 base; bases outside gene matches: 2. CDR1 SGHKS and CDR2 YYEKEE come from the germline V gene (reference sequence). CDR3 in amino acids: CASSFGTGSYEQYV. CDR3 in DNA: TGTGCCAGCAGCTTCGGGACAGGATCCTACGAGCAGTACGTC.

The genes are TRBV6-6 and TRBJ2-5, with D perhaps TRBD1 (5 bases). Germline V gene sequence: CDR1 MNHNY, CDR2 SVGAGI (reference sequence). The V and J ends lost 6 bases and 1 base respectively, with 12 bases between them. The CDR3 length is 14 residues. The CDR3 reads CASSPGQGQETQYF. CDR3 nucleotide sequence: TGTGCCAGCAGCCCCGGGCAGGGCCAAGAGACCCAGTACTTC.

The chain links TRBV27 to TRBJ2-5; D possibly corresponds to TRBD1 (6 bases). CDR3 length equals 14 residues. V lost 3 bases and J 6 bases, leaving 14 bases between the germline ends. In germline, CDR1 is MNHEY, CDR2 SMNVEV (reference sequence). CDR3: CASSFNRDVKTQYF. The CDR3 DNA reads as TGTGCCAGCAGTTTCAACAGGGATGTAAAGACCCAGTACTTC.

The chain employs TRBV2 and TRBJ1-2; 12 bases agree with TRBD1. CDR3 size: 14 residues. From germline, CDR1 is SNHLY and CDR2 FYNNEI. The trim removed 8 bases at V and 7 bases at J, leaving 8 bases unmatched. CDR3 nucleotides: TGTGCCAGCGTTCAGGGACAGGGGGCTGGTGGCTACACCTTC. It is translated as CASVQGQGAGGYTF.

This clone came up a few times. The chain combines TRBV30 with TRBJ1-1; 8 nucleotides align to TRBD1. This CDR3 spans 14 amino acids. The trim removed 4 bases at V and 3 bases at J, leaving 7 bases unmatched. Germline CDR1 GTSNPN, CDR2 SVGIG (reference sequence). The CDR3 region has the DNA TGTGCCTGGAAACAGGGGGTACGTGACACTGAAGCTTTCTTT. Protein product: CAWKQGVRDTEAFF.